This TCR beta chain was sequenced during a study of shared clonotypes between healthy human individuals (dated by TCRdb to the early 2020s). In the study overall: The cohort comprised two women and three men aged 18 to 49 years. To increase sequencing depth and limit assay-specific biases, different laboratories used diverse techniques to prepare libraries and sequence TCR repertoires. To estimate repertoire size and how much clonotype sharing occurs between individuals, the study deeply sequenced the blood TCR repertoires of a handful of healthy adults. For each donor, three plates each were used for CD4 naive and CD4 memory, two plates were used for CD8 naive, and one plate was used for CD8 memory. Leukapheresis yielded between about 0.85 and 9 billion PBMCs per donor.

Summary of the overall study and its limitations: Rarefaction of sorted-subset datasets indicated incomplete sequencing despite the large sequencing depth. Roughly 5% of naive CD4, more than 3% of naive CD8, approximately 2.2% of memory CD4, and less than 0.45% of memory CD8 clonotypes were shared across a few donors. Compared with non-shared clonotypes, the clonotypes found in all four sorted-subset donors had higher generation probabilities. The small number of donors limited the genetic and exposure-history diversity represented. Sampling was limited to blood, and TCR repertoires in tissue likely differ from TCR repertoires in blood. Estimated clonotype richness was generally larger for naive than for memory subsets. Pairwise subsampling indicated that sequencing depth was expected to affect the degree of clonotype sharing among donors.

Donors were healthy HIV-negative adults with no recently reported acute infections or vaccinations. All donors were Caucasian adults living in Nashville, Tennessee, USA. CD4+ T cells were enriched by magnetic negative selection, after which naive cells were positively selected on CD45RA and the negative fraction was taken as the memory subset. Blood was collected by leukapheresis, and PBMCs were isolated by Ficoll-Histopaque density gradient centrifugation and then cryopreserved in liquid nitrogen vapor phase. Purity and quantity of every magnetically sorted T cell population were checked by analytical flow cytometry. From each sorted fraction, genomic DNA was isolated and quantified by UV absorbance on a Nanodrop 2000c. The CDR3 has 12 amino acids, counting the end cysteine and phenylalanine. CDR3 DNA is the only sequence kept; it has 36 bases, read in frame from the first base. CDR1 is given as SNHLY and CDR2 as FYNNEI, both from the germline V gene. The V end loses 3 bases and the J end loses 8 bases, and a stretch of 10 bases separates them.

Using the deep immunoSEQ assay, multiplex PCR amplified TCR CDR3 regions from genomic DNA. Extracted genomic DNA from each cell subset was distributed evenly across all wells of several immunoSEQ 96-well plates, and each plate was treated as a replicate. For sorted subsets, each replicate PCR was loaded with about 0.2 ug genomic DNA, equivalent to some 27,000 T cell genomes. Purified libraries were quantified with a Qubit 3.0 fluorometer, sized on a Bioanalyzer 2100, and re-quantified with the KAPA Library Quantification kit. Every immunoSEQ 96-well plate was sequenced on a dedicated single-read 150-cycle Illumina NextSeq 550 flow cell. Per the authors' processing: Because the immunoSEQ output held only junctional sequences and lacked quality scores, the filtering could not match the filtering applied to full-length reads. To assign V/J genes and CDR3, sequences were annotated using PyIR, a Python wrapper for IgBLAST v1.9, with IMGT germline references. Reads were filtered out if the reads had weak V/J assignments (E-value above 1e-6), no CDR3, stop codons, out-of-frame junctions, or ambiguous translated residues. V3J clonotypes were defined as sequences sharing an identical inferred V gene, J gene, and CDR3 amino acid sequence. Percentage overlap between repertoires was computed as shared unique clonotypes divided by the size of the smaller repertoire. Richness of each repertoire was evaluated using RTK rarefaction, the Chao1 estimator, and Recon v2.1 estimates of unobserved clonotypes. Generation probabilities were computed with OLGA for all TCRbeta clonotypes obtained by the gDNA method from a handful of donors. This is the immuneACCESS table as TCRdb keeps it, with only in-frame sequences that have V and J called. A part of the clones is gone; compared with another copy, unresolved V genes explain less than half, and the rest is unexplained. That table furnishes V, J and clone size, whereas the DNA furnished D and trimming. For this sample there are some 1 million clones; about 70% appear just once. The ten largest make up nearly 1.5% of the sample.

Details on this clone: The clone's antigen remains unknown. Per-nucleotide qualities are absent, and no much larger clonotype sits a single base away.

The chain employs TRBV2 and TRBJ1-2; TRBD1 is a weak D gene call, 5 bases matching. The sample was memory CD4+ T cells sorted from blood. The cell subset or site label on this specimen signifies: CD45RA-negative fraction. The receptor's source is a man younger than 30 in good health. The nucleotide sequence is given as TGTGCCAGCAGTGAGGGGGGACGCGGCTACACCTTC. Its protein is CASSEGGRGYTF.